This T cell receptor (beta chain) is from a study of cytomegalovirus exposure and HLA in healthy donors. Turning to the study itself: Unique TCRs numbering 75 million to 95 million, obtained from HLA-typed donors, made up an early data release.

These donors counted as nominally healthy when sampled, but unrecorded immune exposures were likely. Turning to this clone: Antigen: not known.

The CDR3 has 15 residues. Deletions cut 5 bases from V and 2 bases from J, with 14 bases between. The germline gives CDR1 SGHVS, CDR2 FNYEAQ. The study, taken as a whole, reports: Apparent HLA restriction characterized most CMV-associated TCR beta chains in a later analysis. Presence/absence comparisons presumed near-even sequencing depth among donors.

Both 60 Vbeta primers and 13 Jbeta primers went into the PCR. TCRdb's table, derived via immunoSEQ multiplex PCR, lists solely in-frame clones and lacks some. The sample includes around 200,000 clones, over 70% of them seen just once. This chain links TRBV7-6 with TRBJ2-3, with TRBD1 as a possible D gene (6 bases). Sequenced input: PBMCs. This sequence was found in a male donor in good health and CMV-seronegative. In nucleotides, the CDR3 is TGTGCCAGCAGCCCCGCCGGACAGTTCACAGATACGCAGTATTTT. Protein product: CASSPAGQFTDTQYF.